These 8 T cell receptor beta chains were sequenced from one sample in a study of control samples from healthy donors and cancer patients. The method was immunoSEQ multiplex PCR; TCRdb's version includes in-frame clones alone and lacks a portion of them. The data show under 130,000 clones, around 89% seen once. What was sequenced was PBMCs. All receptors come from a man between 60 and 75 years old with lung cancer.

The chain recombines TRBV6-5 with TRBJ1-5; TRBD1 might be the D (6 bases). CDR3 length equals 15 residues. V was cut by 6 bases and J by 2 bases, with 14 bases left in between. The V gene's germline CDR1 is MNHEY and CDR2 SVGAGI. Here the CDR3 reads CASRWKGGGNQPQHF. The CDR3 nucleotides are TGTGCCAGCAGATGGAAGGGGGGTGGCAATCAGCCCCAGCATTTT.

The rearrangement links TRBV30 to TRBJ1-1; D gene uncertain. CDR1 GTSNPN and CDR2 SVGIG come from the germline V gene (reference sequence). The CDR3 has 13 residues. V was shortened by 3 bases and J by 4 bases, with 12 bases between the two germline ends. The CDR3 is CAWRTGRSTEAFF. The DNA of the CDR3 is TGTGCCTGGAGAACGGGGAGGAGCACTGAAGCTTTCTTT.

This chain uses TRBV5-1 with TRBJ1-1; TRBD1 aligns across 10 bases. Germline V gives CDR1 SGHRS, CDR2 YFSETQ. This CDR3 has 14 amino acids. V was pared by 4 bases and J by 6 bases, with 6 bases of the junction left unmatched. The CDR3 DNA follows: TGCGCCAGCAGCAGGGGACAGGGGTATGCTGAAGCTTTCTTT. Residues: CASSRGQGYAEAFF.

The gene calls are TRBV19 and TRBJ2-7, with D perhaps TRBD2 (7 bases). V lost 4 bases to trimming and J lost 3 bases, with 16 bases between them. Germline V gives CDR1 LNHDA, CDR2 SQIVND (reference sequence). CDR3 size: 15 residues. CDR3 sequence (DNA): TGTGCCAGTAGTAAGGGAGGGGGGGCCTTCTACGAGCAGTACGTC. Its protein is CASSKGGGAFYEQYV.

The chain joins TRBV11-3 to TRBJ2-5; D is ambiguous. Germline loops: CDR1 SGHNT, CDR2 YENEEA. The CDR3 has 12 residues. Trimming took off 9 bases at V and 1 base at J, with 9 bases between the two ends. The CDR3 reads CASSGVQETQYF. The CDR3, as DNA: TGTGCCAGTAGTGGGGTCCAAGAGACCCAGTACTTC. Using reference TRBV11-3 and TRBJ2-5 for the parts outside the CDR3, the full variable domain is EAGVVQSPRYKIIEKKQPVAFWCNPISGHNTLYWYLQNLGQGPELLIRYENEEAVDDSQLPKDRFSAERLKGVDSTLKIQPAELGDSAVYLCASSGVQETQYFGPGTRLLVL.

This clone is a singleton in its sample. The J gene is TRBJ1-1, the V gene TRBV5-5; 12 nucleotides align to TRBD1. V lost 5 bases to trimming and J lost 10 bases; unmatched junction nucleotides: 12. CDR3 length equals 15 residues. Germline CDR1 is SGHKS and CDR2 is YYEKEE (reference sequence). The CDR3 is CASSYAGTGGFVAFF. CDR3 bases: TGTGCCAGCAGTTATGCCGGGACAGGGGGCTTTGTAGCTTTCTTT. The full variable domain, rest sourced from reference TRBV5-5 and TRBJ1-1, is DAGVTQSPTHLIKTRGQQVTLRCSPISGHKSVSWYQQVLGQGPQFIFQYYEKEERGRGNFPDRFSARQFPNYSSELNVNALLLGDSALYLCASSYAGTGGFVAFFGQGTRLTVV.

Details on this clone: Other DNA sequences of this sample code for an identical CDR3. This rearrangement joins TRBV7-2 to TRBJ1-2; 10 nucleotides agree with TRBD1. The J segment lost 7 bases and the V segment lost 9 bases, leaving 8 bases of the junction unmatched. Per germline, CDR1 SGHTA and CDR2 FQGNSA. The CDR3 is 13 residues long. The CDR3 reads CASSRDRGGGYTF. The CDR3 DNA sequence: TGTGCCAGTAGCCGGGACAGGGGTGGTGGCTACACCTTC. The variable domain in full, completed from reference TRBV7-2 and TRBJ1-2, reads GAGVSQSPSNKVTEKGKDVELRCDPISGHTALYWYRQSLGQGLEFLIYFQGNSAPDKSGLPSDRFSAERTGGSVSTLTIQRTQQEDSAVYLCASSRDRGGGYTFGSGTRLTVV.

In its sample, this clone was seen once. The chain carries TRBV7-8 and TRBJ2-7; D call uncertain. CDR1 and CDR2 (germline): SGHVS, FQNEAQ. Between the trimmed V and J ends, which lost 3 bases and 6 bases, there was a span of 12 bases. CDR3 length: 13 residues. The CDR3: CASSFEKFREQYV. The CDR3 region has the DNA TGTGCCAGCAGCTTCGAGAAGTTTCGCGAGCAGTACGTC.